A single sample is the source of the 18 T cell receptor beta chains below, sequenced in a study of vaccination and CD4 T cells after COVID-19. TCRdb re-called the PCR reads through MiXCR, storing one row per CDR3 protein. Seen here are 30,000 to 40,000 distinct CDR3 sequences, 36% observed once, and the top ten hold roughly 6.2%. Time point: late sampling 161 to 241 days after vaccination in a few convalescent patients. The specimen comprised CD4+ T cells from blood, sampled about 7 months after SARS-CoV-2 vaccination. The receptors derive from a human donor who had recovered from COVID-19.

Only a few counts were recorded for this clonotype. The chain couples TRBV6-1 to TRBJ1-5, with 7 bases lining up with TRBD1. This CDR3 is built from 15 residues. Germline CDR1 MNHNS, CDR2 SASEGT. Trimming took 4 bases from V and 7 from J; bases not matched to a gene: 10. CDR3 nucleotides: TGTGCCAGCAGTGTAACGGGACAGAACCTACAGCCCCAGCATTTT. Its protein product is CASSVTGQNLQPQHF.

This sequence joins TRBV6-5 and TRBJ1-6; TRBD1 matches 12 bases. The CDR3 spans 18 residues. Germline CDR1 reads MNHEY; CDR2 reads SVGAGI. J was trimmed by 7 bases and V by 0 bases; bases with no gene match: 7. The CDR3 region is CASSYSEGTGGENSPLHF. For the CDR3, the DNA is TGTGCCAGCAGTTACTCAGAAGGGACAGGGGGCGAGAATTCACCCCTCCACTTT.

The chain uses TRBV2 and TRBJ1-6; perhaps TRBD1 as D (5 bases). Between the trimmed V and J ends, which lost 5 bases and 6 bases, there was a span of 14 bases. CDR1 SNHLY and CDR2 FYNNEI come from the germline V gene. This CDR3 is 15 amino acids long. CDR3 sequence (DNA): TGTGCCAGCAGTACGCCGCGGGGGGTTAATTCACCCCTCCACTTT. Residues: CASSTPRGVNSPLHF.

V usage is TRBV6-5 and J usage is TRBJ2-3, with TRBD1 as a possible D gene (6 bases). The CDR3 covers 15 residues. The germline gives CDR1 MNHEY, CDR2 SVGAGI. Trimming cost V 0 bases and J 8 bases, with 15 bases left between them. The CDR3 DNA follows: TGTGCCAGCAGTTACTCGAGCAGGGGCCCAGTTACGCAGTATTTT. It specifies CASSYSSRGPVTQYF.

This chain connects TRBV20-1 to TRBJ1-1; 7 nucleotides line up with TRBD1. The CDR3 length is 14 residues. In germline, CDR1 is DFQATT, CDR2 SNEGSKA (reference sequence). The J segment lost 6 bases and the V segment lost 5 bases, leaving 12 bases of the junction unmatched. As DNA, the CDR3 is TGCAGTGCTGGAGGACAGGTCGTTGGCGCTGAAGCTTTCTTT. Translation: CSAGGQVVGAEAFF.

This clonotype has at least ten counts. The V gene is TRBV18, the J gene TRBJ2-3; no reliable D call. The CDR3 is 12 residues long. CDR1 and CDR2 (germline): KGHSH, LQKENI. The V end was cut by 8 bases, the J end by 2 bases, with 8 bases between. CDR3 sequence reads: CASSPSTDTQYF. CDR3 DNA sequence: TGTGCCAGCAGTCCCTCCACAGATACGCAGTATTTT.

The table lists this clonotype with a few counts. The CDR3 loop is CSANLLDNQPQHF. The CDR3 DNA reads TGCAGTGCTAACCTTTTAGACAATCAGCCCCAGCATTTT. The rearrangement links TRBV20-1 to TRBJ1-5; D not certain. Germline loops: CDR1 DFQATT, CDR2 SNEGSKA (reference sequence). The CDR3 totals 13 residues. V lost 4 bases, J lost 3 bases, and 10 bases lay in between.

This clonotype was picked up a small number of times. The chain uses TRBV6-1 and TRBJ2-2; TRBD2 might be the D (6 bases). Trimming removed 6 bases from V and 0 bases from J, with 14 bases in between. The CDR3 totals 16 residues. Per the germline V gene, CDR1 is MNHNS and CDR2 is SASEGT. For the CDR3, the DNA is TGTGCCAGCAGCCGCCTAGCGAAAGCGAACACCGGGGAGCTGTTTTTT. Translation gives CASSRLAKANTGELFF.

This clonotype was counted only a few times. This chain links TRBV7-6 with TRBJ2-7; 10 nucleotides line up with TRBD2. The V segment lost 5 bases and the J segment 6 bases; nucleotides outside the gene matches: 1. Germline V gives CDR1 SGHVS, CDR2 FNYEAQ. This CDR3 is 12 amino acids long. The CDR3: CASSASGSEQYF. The CDR3 region has the DNA TGTGCCAGCAGCGCTAGCGGGAGCGAGCAGTACTTC.

This clonotype was seen only a few times. The CDR3 protein is CASSQGYQETQYF. DNA for the CDR3: TGTGCCAGCAGTCAAGGGTACCAAGAGACCCAGTACTTC. V gene TRBV7-3 combines with J gene TRBJ2-5, with unresolved D. The CDR3 runs to 13 residues. Germline V gene data show CDR1 as SGHTA and CDR2 as FQGTGA. V was cut by 6 bases and J by 0 bases, with 8 bases left in between.

Only a few counts were recorded for this clonotype. The chain has TRBV6-1 and TRBJ2-5; TRBD2 aligns across 9 bases. The V gene end was trimmed by 11 bases and the J gene end by 4 bases; junction bases not matched to a gene: 8. The CDR3 spans 13 residues. Germline V gene data show CDR1 as MNHNS and CDR2 as SASEGT. The CDR3 nucleotides read TGTGCCGCGGTCGCGGGAGGGTCAGAGACCCAGTACTTC. Translated: CAAVAGGSETQYF.

This clonotype was seen only a few times. The chain carries TRBV29-1 and TRBJ1-2, with D unclear. The CDR3 runs to 13 residues. Germline V gene sequence: CDR1 SQVTM, CDR2 ANQGSEA. V was shortened by 7 bases and J by 2 bases, with 14 bases between the two germline ends. CDR3 in amino acids: CSGGAGGNYGYTF. CDR3 DNA: TGCAGCGGGGGTGCAGGAGGGAACTATGGCTACACCTTC.

J is TRBJ1-1 and V is TRBV7-8, with D hard to call. CDR3 size: 15 residues. Germline lookup yields CDR1 SGHVS and CDR2 FQNEAQ. V was pared by 10 bases and J by 0 bases, with 18 bases between. The CDR3 reads CATLVSRRMNTEAFF. The CDR3 nucleotides read TGTGCCACTCTGGTTAGCAGACGCATGAACACTGAAGCTTTCTTT. The complete variable domain, with remaining parts taken from reference TRBV7-8 and TRBJ1-1, reads GAGVSQSPRYKVAKRGQDVALRCDPISGHVSLFWYQQALGQGPEFLTYFQNEAQLDKSGLPSDRFFAERPEGSVSTLKIQRTQQEDSAVYLCATLVSRRMNTEAFFGQGTRLTVV.

CDR3 nucleotides: TGCAGTGCTAGAGGCTACAGGTGGGCCCCGGGACCACAAGAGACCCAGTACTTC. It translates to CSARGYRWAPGPQETQYF. The chain uses TRBV20-1 and TRBJ2-5; perhaps D is TRBD1 or TRBD2 (5 bases each). Between the trimmed V and J ends, which lost 1 base and 2 bases, there was a span of 23 bases. Per germline, CDR1 DFQATT and CDR2 SNEGSKA (reference sequence). This CDR3 has 18 amino acids.

The CDR3 DNA reads TGCAGTGCCAGTTTTCCATTAGGGGCCAGCTCCTACAATGAGCAGTTCTTC. Its protein product is CSASFPLGASSYNEQFF. The chain is built from TRBV20-1 and TRBJ2-1, with D possibly matching TRBD1 (5 bases). The germline gives CDR1 DFQATT, CDR2 SNEGSKA (reference sequence). The CDR3 extends over 17 amino acids. V was cut by 6 bases and J by 0 bases, with 21 bases left in between.

This clonotype has just a few counts. J is TRBJ2-5 and V is TRBV7-3; 7 positions match TRBD1. The CDR3 has 15 residues. The V and J ends lost 5 bases and 3 bases, in that order; junction bases with no gene match: 9. Germline V lookup: CDR1 SGHTA, CDR2 FQGTGA. In DNA, the CDR3 is TGTGCCAGCAGCCCGACCGGGACAGCGAAAGAGACCCAGTACTTC. Translation gives CASSPTGTAKETQYF.

The sample holds one count of this clonotype. This chain links TRBV20-1 with TRBJ2-3, with 14 bases lining up with TRBD2. The CDR3 contains 15 residues. Trimming removed 3 bases from V and 4 bases from J; junction bases left unmatched: 3. Germline lookup yields CDR1 DFQATT and CDR2 SNEGSKA (reference sequence). This CDR3 reads CSARPTSGRADTQYF. The CDR3 DNA reads as TGCAGTGCTAGGCCGACTAGCGGGAGGGCAGATACGCAGTATTTT.

This clonotype was detected only a few times. This chain links TRBV7-8 with TRBJ2-2; D gene ambiguous. This CDR3 is built from 13 residues. Trimming stripped 8 bases from V and 5 bases from J, with 12 bases between. CDR1 and CDR2 (germline): SGHVS, FQNEAQ. The CDR3 DNA reads as TGTGCCAGCGACCAAAAAGGGACCGGGGAGCTGTTTTTT. Residues: CASDQKGTGELFF.